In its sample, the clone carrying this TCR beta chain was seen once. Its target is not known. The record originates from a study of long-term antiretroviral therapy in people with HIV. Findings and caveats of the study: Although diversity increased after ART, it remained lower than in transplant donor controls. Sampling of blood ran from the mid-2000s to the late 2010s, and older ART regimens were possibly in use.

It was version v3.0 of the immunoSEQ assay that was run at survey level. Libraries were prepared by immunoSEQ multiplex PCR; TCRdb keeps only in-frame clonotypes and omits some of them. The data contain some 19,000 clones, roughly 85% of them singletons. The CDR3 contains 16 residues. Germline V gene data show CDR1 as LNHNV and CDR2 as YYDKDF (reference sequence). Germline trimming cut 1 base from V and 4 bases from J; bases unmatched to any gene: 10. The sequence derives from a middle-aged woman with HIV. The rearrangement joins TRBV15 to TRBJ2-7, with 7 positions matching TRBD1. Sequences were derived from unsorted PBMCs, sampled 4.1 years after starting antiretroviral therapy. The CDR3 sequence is CATSRAGLRGQYEQYF. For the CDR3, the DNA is TGTGCCACCAGCAGAGCCGGTCTGAGGGGGCAATACGAGCAGTACTTC. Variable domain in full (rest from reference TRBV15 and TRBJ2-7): DAMVIQNPRYQVTQFGKPVTLSCSQTLNHNVMYWYQQKSSQAPKLLFHYYDKDFNNEADTPDNFQSRRPNTSFCFLDIRSPGLGDTAMYLCATSRAGLRGQYEQYFGPGTRLTVT.